One sample yielded the 10 T cell receptor beta chains listed below, sequenced in a study of T cells in tuberculosis (dated by TCRdb to 2016 to 2019). Libraries were made using the immunoSEQ multiplex PCR assay. TCRdb took over this immuneACCESS table, retaining in-frame rearrangements with V and J assigned. Such tables are incomplete; in checked studies, under half of the missing clones stem from an unresolved V gene, and the remainder is unexplained. This sample lists tens of thousands of clones; nearly 97% were detected once. The ten biggest clones cover 2% to 2.5% of the sample. Sample: PBMCs. Source of these receptors: a donor aged 5-35 years with latent tuberculosis or without tuberculosis infection.

The rearrangement joins TRBV7-3 to TRBJ2-4; TRBD1 might be the D (6 bases). From germline, CDR1 is SGHTA and CDR2 FQGTGA. CDR3 length equals 15 residues. Trimming took off 1 base at V and 8 bases at J, with 15 bases between the two ends. The DNA for the CDR3 is TGTGCCAGCAGCTTAAAAGGTCAGCCAGGGGACATTCAGTACTTC. This encodes CASSLKGQPGDIQYF.

V and J are TRBV7-2 and TRBJ2-7, with 9 bases fitting TRBD2. CDR3 length equals 15 residues. Trimming took 1 base from V and 5 from J; bases not matched to a gene: 6. Looked up from germline, CDR1 is SGHTA and CDR2 is FQGNSA. CDR3 amino acids: CASSLVGGGANEQYF. Written as DNA, the CDR3 is TGTGCCAGCAGCTTAGTAGGCGGGGGGGCTAACGAGCAGTACTTC. The whole variable domain, filled in from reference TRBV7-2 and TRBJ2-7, reads GAGVSQSPSNKVTEKGKDVELRCDPISGHTALYWYRQSLGQGLEFLIYFQGNSAPDKSGLPSDRFSAERTGGSVSTLTIQRTQQEDSAVYLCASSLVGGGANEQYFGPGTRLTVT.

The chain couples TRBV10-1 to TRBJ2-1, with a possible D match to TRBD2 (6 bases). Germline V gene sequence: CDR1 WNHNN, CDR2 SYGVQD (reference sequence). V was clipped by 0 bases and J by 1 base, with 10 bases between them. There are 16 residues in the CDR3. The CDR3 coding sequence is TGCGCCAGCAGTGAGTCGGGCGGGGAGTCCTACAATGAGCAGTTCTTC. Translating gives CASSESGGESYNEQFF.

The gene calls are TRBV5-6 and TRBJ2-1, with a possible D match to TRBD2 (6 bases). The CDR3 length is 15 residues. Germline CDR1 and CDR2: SGHDT and YYEEEE. V was shortened by 5 bases and J by 2 bases, with 14 bases between the two germline ends. CDR3 residues: CASSPRAGPYNEQFF. The CDR3 nucleotides read TGTGCCAGCAGTCCACGGGCGGGGCCCTACAATGAGCAGTTCTTC.

The chain has TRBV7-9 and TRBJ2-7; D gene uncertain. Germline V gene data show CDR1 as SEHNR and CDR2 as FQNEAQ (reference sequence). The V end lost 1 base, the J end lost 6 bases, and 13 bases lay between the germline ends. The length of the CDR3 is 14 residues. The CDR3 protein is CASSLGGSPREQYF. CDR3 DNA sequence: TGTGCCAGCAGCTTAGGCGGCTCGCCGCGCGAGCAGTACTTC.

The J gene is TRBJ1-1, the V gene TRBV5-1, with D possibly TRBD1 on 5 matching bases. The V and J ends lost 7 bases and 1 base respectively, with 14 bases between them. This CDR3 comprises 14 residues. Germline-derived CDR1 and CDR2 are SGHRS and YFSETQ. DNA for the CDR3: TGCGCCAGCTTCGGGGGGATTGGGAACACTGAAGCTTTCTTT. Translating it yields CASFGGIGNTEAFF.

The chain carries TRBV7-9 and TRBJ2-7; a weak D match, TRBD1 (6 bases). The CDR3 is 13 residues long. Deletions cut 1 base from V and 3 bases from J, with 7 bases between. The germline V gene has CDR1 SEHNR and CDR2 FQNEAQ (reference sequence). The CDR3 region is CASSLGQVYEQYF. The CDR3 coding sequence is TGTGCCAGCAGCTTAGGACAGGTCTACGAGCAGTACTTC.

The CDR3 coding sequence is TGTGCCAGCAGTTACTCGACTAGCGGCGCCTACAATGAGCAGTTCTTC. This translates into CASSYSTSGAYNEQFF. The genes are TRBV6-5 and TRBJ2-1; 9 bases fit TRBD2. The V segment lost 0 bases and the J segment 2 bases; nucleotides outside the gene matches: 2. The CDR3 loop spans 16 amino acids. The germline gives CDR1 MNHEY, CDR2 SVGAGI.

The V call is TRBV7-3, the J call TRBJ2-2; perhaps TRBD1 as D (5 bases). The V gene's germline CDR1 is SGHTA and CDR2 FQGTGA. V was cut by 1 base and J by 6 bases, with 12 bases left in between. The CDR3 is made up of 15 amino acids. CDR3 in amino acids: CASSLNPGPAGELFF. In DNA, the CDR3 is TGTGCCAGCAGCTTAAACCCAGGGCCGGCCGGGGAGCTGTTTTTT.

V is TRBV6-4 and J is TRBJ1-2; 10 nucleotides match TRBD1. In germline, CDR1 is MRHNA, CDR2 SNTAGT. This CDR3 is built from 12 residues. J lost 10 bases, V lost 5 bases, and 4 bases had no gene match. CDR3 coding DNA: TGTGCCAGCAGTCCCGGGACAGGGGTCTACACCTTC. Protein: CASSPGTGVYTF.